Presented here are 12 T cell receptor beta chains from one specimen sequenced in a study of blood T cell repertoires in COVID-19. Profiling relied on immunoSEQ multiplex PCR, and the TCRdb table lists in-frame clones only, not all of them. The repertoire consists of around 180,000 clones, with approximately 74% occurring once and the leading ten covering 2.5% to 3%. Sequenced input: peripheral blood. These receptors originate from a woman aged 80 or older with acute or convalescent COVID-19.

V usage is TRBV27 and J usage is TRBJ2-6, with a tentative D call TRBD2 (6 bases). The germline V gene has CDR1 MNHEY and CDR2 SMNVEV (reference sequence). V lost 6 bases, J lost 4 bases, and 19 bases lay in between. The CDR3 length is 17 residues. The CDR3, as DNA: TGTGCCAGCAGCCGAGGGGACTGGAGCGGCGGGGCCAACGTCCTGACTTTC. This sequence encodes CASSRGDWSGGANVLTF. The full variable domain, rest sourced from reference TRBV27 and TRBJ2-6, is EAQVTQNPRYLITVTGKKLTVTCSQNMNHEYMSWYRQDPGLGLRQIYYSMNVEVTDKGDVPEGYKVSRKEKRNFPLILESPSPNQTSLYFCASSRGDWSGGANVLTFGAGSRLTVL.

This clone was found once. This chain uses TRBV5-1 with TRBJ2-7, with TRBD2 matching 7 bases. Germline V gene lookup returns CDR1 SGHRS and CDR2 YFSETQ. With 2 bases clipped from V and 0 bases from J, the junction kept 2 bases outside the gene matches. This CDR3 region has 14 residues. The CDR3 DNA follows: TGCGCCAGCAGCTTACTAGCGTACTCCTACGAGCAGTACTTC. Translation: CASSLLAYSYEQYF. Looking up the rest from reference TRBV5-1 and TRBJ2-7 gives the full variable domain: KAGVTQTPRYLIKTRGQQVTLSCSPISGHRSVSWYQQTPGQGLQFLFEYFSETQRNKGNFPGRFSGRQFSNSRSEMNVSTLELGDSALYLCASSLLAYSYEQYFGPGTRLTVT.

This chain links TRBV7-8 with TRBJ2-5, with a tentative D call TRBD1 (5 bases). The CDR3 has 13 amino acids. Germline loops: CDR1 SGHVS, CDR2 FQNEAQ. V lost 1 base, J lost 5 bases, and 8 bases lay in between. The CDR3 nucleotides read TGTGCCAGCAGCTTAGGACAGAGGGAGACCCAGTACTTC. Amino acid sequence: CASSLGQRETQYF.

The chain joins TRBV19 to TRBJ2-2; 13 bases match TRBD2. The V and J ends lost 8 bases and 8 bases, in that order; junction bases with no gene match: 2. CDR1 and CDR2 from the germline V gene are LNHDA and SQIVND (reference sequence). The CDR3 extends over 13 amino acids. CDR3 protein: CASGTSGTGELFF. As DNA, the CDR3 is TGTGCCAGTGGGACTAGCGGGACGGGGGAGCTGTTTTTT.

The V gene is TRBV4-1, the J gene TRBJ2-7; 7 bases are shared with TRBD2. In germline, CDR1 is MGHRA, CDR2 YSYEKL. J lost 3 bases, V lost 0 bases, and 5 bases had no gene match. The CDR3 has 15 amino acids. The CDR3: CASSQDKGGYYEQYF. The CDR3 nucleotides read TGCGCCAGCAGCCAAGATAAGGGAGGGTACTACGAGCAGTACTTC.

V and J are TRBV6-1 and TRBJ2-7; TRBD2 might be the D (5 bases). The CDR3 has 15 amino acids. Per the germline V gene, CDR1 is MNHNS and CDR2 is SASEGT. The V end was cut by 5 bases, the J end by 3 bases, with 17 bases between. CDR3 residues: CASSISTGRVYEQYF. The DNA of the CDR3 is TGTGCCAGCAGTATCTCAACGGGAAGAGTCTACGAGCAGTACTTC.

The chain joins TRBV28 to TRBJ1-2; maybe TRBD1 (5 bases). Germline CDR1 MDHEN, CDR2 SYDVKM. V lost 6 bases and J 7 bases, leaving 18 bases between the germline ends. The CDR3 covers 14 residues. The CDR3 spells CASSSGWGARGYTF. The CDR3 nucleotides are TGTGCCAGCAGCTCAGGGTGGGGCGCCCGTGGCTACACCTTC.

As regards this clone: The sample holds other DNA sequences that translate to the same CDR3. V gene TRBV5-1 combines with J gene TRBJ2-5; 7 bases agree with TRBD2. CDR3 length: 12 amino acids. V dropped 5 bases and J dropped 4; count of bases not matched to a gene: 2. In germline, CDR1 is SGHRS, CDR2 YFSETQ. CDR3 bases: TGCGCCAGCAGAGGCGGGGGAGAGACCCAGTACTTC. Encoded protein: CASRGGGETQYF.

The V and J genes are TRBV19 and TRBJ2-7, with 8 bases fitting TRBD1. CDR3 length equals 13 residues. Unmatched junction bases numbered 7, after V lost 6 bases and J lost 6 bases. Germline V gene sequence: CDR1 LNHDA, CDR2 SQIVND (reference sequence). The CDR3 reads CASSSGTGSEQYF. CDR3 DNA sequence: TGTGCCAGTAGCAGTGGGACAGGTAGCGAGCAGTACTTC.

This clone came up many times. This chain links TRBV3-1 (or the pseudogene TRBV3-2) with TRBJ1-2; D not resolved. Germline V gene data show CDR1 as LGHDT and CDR2 as YNNKEL (reference sequence). Trimming pared 0 bases from V and 2 bases from J, leaving 13 bases between. The CDR3 has 16 residues. The CDR3 sequence is CASSQDSRKLNYGYTF. The CDR3 region has the DNA TGTGCCAGCAGCCAAGATTCACGAAAGCTGAACTATGGCTACACCTTC.

The chain has TRBV28 and TRBJ2-3; TRBD1 might be the D (5 bases). The germline gives CDR1 MDHEN, CDR2 SYDVKM. Trimming removed 7 bases from V and 2 bases from J, with 13 bases in between. The CDR3 is 14 residues long. The CDR3, as DNA: TGTGCCAGCAAGGTTCCAGGGATCACAGATACGCAGTATTTT. Translating it yields CASKVPGITDTQYF.

This clone was seen at least ten times. This chain joins TRBV27 and TRBJ1-5, with D possibly matching TRBD1 (6 bases). The CDR3 runs to 13 residues. The germline gives CDR1 MNHEY, CDR2 SMNVEV (reference sequence). With 8 bases removed from V and 5 bases from J, the gap between germline ends came to 13 bases. The DNA for the CDR3 is TGTGCCAGCTTGATCGCAGGGGATCAGCCCCAGCATTTT. Residues: CASLIAGDQPQHF.